The 9 T cell receptor beta chains below were found in one sample sequenced in a study of PD-1 blockade in mismatch repair-deficient tumors. The method was immunoSEQ multiplex PCR; TCRdb's version includes in-frame clones alone and lacks a portion of them. The sample consists of under 85,000 clones, 78% of them appearing once. Here the sequenced sample was peripheral blood, taken 2 weeks after starting pembrolizumab. These receptor sequences come from an adult with mismatch repair-deficient cancer.

Details on this clone: The same CDR3 also results from other DNA sequences found in this sample. The V gene is TRBV27, the J gene TRBJ1-1, with D tentatively TRBD1 (5 bases). This CDR3 spans 13 amino acids. Germline values: CDR1 MNHEY, CDR2 SMNVEV (reference sequence). The germline V and J ends were trimmed by 4 bases and 5 bases, with 11 bases remaining between them. The CDR3 DNA is TGTGCCAGCAGTTGGGGGGGTGGGACTGAAGCTTTCTTT. It yields the protein CASSWGGGTEAFF.

This clone was observed once. The chain has TRBV15 and TRBJ2-2, with D perhaps TRBD2 (5 bases). The V end was cut by 5 bases, the J end by 4 bases, with 8 bases between. The V gene's germline CDR1 is LNHNV and CDR2 YYDKDF (reference sequence). The CDR3 covers 13 residues. CDR3 protein: CATSRGFTGELFF. DNA of the CDR3: TGTGCCACCAGCCGGGGTTTCACCGGGGAGCTGTTTTTT.

Here the CDR3 reads CASSQTSRGGAQYF. The CDR3 DNA reads as TGTGCCAGCAGCCAGACTAGTCGCGGGGGCGCCCAGTACTTC. V gene TRBV7-2 combines with J gene TRBJ2-5; a possible D gene is TRBD2 (7 bases). This CDR3 spans 14 amino acids. Germline loops: CDR1 SGHTA, CDR2 FQGNSA. The V end was cut by 5 bases, the J end by 9 bases, with 19 bases between.

The genes are TRBV27 and TRBJ2-3; 14 nucleotides match TRBD2. CDR3 length: 17 amino acids. J lost 4 bases, V lost 3 bases, and 6 bases had no gene match. CDR1 and CDR2 from the germline V gene are MNHEY and SMNVEV (reference sequence). DNA for the CDR3: TGTGCCAGCAGTTTTCGGAGGACTAGCGGGAGGCCAGATACGCAGTATTTT. It translates to CASSFRRTSGRPDTQYF.

The chain joins TRBV5-4 to TRBJ2-1, with a tentative D call TRBD1 (5 bases). Germline CDR1 is SGHNT and CDR2 is YYREEE (reference sequence). Deletions cut 0 bases from V and 12 bases from J, with 13 bases between. This CDR3 contains 13 residues. CDR3 residues: CASSLEGAPVQFF. CDR3 nucleotide sequence: TGTGCCAGCAGCTTGGAAGGGGCTCCTGTGCAGTTCTTC.

The chain joins TRBV5-6 to TRBJ1-4, with D tentatively TRBD1 (5 bases). Trimming took off 2 bases at V and 7 bases at J, with 12 bases between the two ends. Germline CDR1 SGHDT, CDR2 YYEEEE. CDR3 length: 14 amino acids. CDR3 bases: TGTGCCAGCAGCTTCGGGGGGTATGCTGAAAAACTGTTTTTT. It yields the protein CASSFGGYAEKLFF.

This chain uses TRBV9 with TRBJ1-4; D perhaps matches TRBD1 (6 bases). CDR1 is SGDLS, CDR2 YYNGEE, per germline. This CDR3 contains 15 residues. Trimming shortened V by 5 bases and J by 5 bases, and 16 bases separated the two germline ends. In DNA form, the CDR3 reads TGTGCCAGCAGTTCAGGAGGGGGGCAGAATGAAAAACTGTTTTTT. Its translation is CASSSGGGQNEKLFF.

The chain has TRBV9 and TRBJ1-3, with D possibly being TRBD1 (5 bases). The germline CDR1 and CDR2 sequences are SGDLS and YYNGEE. CDR3 size: 16 residues. Trimming left V 4 bases short and J 0 bases short, with 14 bases between. The CDR3 loop reads CASSYGASRSGNTIYF. As DNA, the CDR3 is TGTGCCAGCAGCTACGGGGCGTCCCGCTCTGGAAACACCATATATTTT.

The gene calls are TRBV30 and TRBJ1-2; D gene uncertain. The CDR3 is 12 residues long. Trimming shortened V by 1 base and J by 8 bases, and 11 bases separated the two germline ends. Germline-derived CDR1 and CDR2 are GTSNPN and SVGIG (reference sequence). CDR3 nucleotide sequence: TGTGCCTGGAGTGCCTCTAGGGAAGGCTACACCTTC. This codes for CAWSASREGYTF.